This TCR beta chain was sequenced during a study of T cells in Graves' hyperthyroidism and ophthalmopathy. Clinicians diagnosed patients from clinical symptoms, serum thyroxine and TRAb, thyroid ultrasound and orbital computed tomography. Initially, at the first diagnosis of hyperthyroidism and before any ophthalmopathy symptoms, blood was sampled. RNA transcripts were the template for amplifying TCR beta CDR3 regions. With the HTBI primer set, the TCR CDR3 went through a first round of RT-PCR. MiXCR, run by TCRdb on the multiplex PCR reads, gives a single entry per CDR3 protein. This table has some 300,000 distinct CDR3 sequences, more than 10% appearing once. The CDR3 has 15 amino acids. Germline V gene lookup returns CDR1 ENHRY and CDR2 SYGVKD. Trimming at V came to 0 bases and at J to 7 bases, leaving 7 bases not matched to a gene.

The rearrangement uses TRBV10-3 and TRBJ2-7, with 9 nucleotides matching TRBD2. The clonotype originates from a woman under 40 with Graves' hyperthyroidism that later progressed to Graves' ophthalmopathy. The specimen sequenced was blood. Here the CDR3 reads CAISESGREGNEQYF. CDR3 coding DNA: TGTGCCATCAGTGAGTCGGGGCGGGAGGGCAATGAGCAGTACTTC.